This T cell receptor (beta chain) originates from a study of shared clonotypes between healthy human individuals. Naive CD8 isolation took CD45RO-negative cells positively selected for CCR7 and excluded terminally differentiated effector memory CD45RA+ cells. The study enrolled healthy HIV-negative adults without recent acute infections or vaccinations as donors. As regards this clone: Its antigen is unidentified.

For each subset, genomic DNA was distributed in equal portions over several immunoSEQ plates. TCRdb's copy holds only in-frame clones and misses some; the assay was immunoSEQ multiplex PCR. The table records more than 600,000 clones, under 95% of them present only once. Overall study findings and caveats: Memory subsets generally showed smaller estimated richness than naive subsets did. Exclusively blood specimens were collected; tissue repertoires likely differ.

This sequence originates from a man younger than 40 in good health. The sequencing sample was made of naive CD8+ T cells sorted from blood.

The CDR3 reads CASSEEGSYTEAFF. The DNA of the CDR3 is TGTGCCAGCAGTGAAGAGGGCAGTTACACTGAAGCTTTCTTT. The chain couples TRBV6-1 to TRBJ1-1, with no clear D. The CDR3 extends over 14 amino acids. The V and J ends lost 1 base and 3 bases respectively, with 9 bases between them. Germline V gene lookup returns CDR1 MNHNS and CDR2 SASEGT.